The subject of this entry is one T cell receptor beta chain. Libraries were prepared by immunoSEQ multiplex PCR; TCRdb keeps only in-frame clonotypes and omits some of them. The sample shows about 190,000 clones, around four fifths of them seen only once. The CDR3 consists of 11 residues. V was trimmed by 8 bases and J by 6 bases, leaving 10 bases between them. The germline CDR1 and CDR2 sequences are LNHDA and SQIVND (reference sequence). The data are from a study of blood T cell repertoires in COVID-19. About the research overall: There were acute and convalescent COVID-19 samples, and they came from the United States, Italy and Spain.

The clonotype originates from a man aged 45-65 years with active or convalescent COVID-19. Sequenced input: peripheral blood. The gene calls are TRBV19 and TRBJ1-1, with D possibly matching TRBD1 (5 bases). In DNA form, the CDR3 reads TGTGCCAGTCTATGGGGGGCTGAAGCTTTCTTT. This encodes CASLWGAEAFF.